This note documents a single T cell receptor beta chain sequence. The target antigen is unknown. 13 Jbeta primers and 60 Vbeta primers were used for the PCR. The table came from immunoSEQ multiplex PCR; TCRdb's copy has only in-frame clones and leaves some out. This sample has around 130,000 clones, with over 60% found just once. The V gene's germline CDR1 is MNHEY and CDR2 SVGAGI. This CDR3 contains 14 residues. V trimming: 6 bases; J trimming: 0 bases; junction bases outside the gene matches: 4. The data derive from a study of cytomegalovirus exposure and HLA in healthy donors. Regarding the study as a whole: Another analysis was done later, and it associated 15,000 or so TCR beta sequences with HLA alleles at 0.05 false discovery rate. According to the study, 150 to 200 TCR beta chains were cytomegalovirus-associated. A likely sequencing artifact accounted for one observed cluster of highly shared sequence variants.

Sequenced sample: PBMCs. This chain uses TRBV6-5 with TRBJ1-1; 7 bases agree with TRBD1. This receptor was taken from a man younger than 35 in good health and CMV-seropositive. CDR3 residues: CASSTGDVNTEAFF. In nucleotides, the CDR3 is TGTGCCAGCAGCACAGGGGACGTGAACACTGAAGCTTTCTTT.